This T cell receptor beta chain was found in a study of molecular identifiers for immune sequencing clone quantification. Study-level background: Replicates involved a five-way split of RNA from around 20,000 or 100,000 naive CD8 cells, with sequencing of four.

TCRdb called the PCR reads again in MiXCR, with one record for every CDR3 protein. The sample contains roughly 320,000 distinct CDR3 sequences, under 25% of which appear only once. Overall study results and limits: Among 800,000 to 1,000,000 naive cells, spiked Jurkat TCR RNA from a single cell was reportedly detectable. It was shown that clones above 20 RNA copies held over 98% of effector molecules, but under 1% in naive cells.

The V and J ends lost 9 bases and 0 bases respectively, with 29 bases between them. CDR3 size: 20 residues. Notes on this clonotype: As yet, its antigen is unknown.

Naive CD8 T cells were sorted, and the gate applied was CD8+CD4-CCR7+CD45RA+. V gene TRBV23-1 combines with J gene TRBJ2-2, with TRBD1 as a possible D gene (6 bases). TRBV23-1 is an open reading frame whose function is uncertain. The sequence came from a human donor in good health. Some libraries in this study had Jurkat cell RNA spiked in. Sequencing was done on a sample of naive CD8+ T cells from blood, with Jurkat cell RNA spiked in. Subset in this sample: FACS-sorted CD8+CD4-CCR7+CD45RA+ naive T cells. CDR3 DNA sequence: TGCGCCAGAAGGAGAAAACAGGGCGTCTTTTTGAAAGCGAACACCGGGGAGCTGTTTTTT. Protein sequence: CARRRKQGVFLKANTGELFF.